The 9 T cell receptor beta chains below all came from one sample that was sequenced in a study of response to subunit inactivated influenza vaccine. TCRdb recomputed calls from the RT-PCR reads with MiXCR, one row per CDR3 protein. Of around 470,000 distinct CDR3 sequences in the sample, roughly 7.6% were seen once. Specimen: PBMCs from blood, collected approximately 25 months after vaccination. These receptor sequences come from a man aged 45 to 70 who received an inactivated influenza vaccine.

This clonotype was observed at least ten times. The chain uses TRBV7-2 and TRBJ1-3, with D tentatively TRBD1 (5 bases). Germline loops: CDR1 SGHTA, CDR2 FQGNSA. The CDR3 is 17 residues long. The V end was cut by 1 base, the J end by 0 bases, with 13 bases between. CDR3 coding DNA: TGTGCCAGCAGCTTAGTAGGAGGGGCTAACTCTGGAAACACCATATATTTT. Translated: CASSLVGGANSGNTIYF.

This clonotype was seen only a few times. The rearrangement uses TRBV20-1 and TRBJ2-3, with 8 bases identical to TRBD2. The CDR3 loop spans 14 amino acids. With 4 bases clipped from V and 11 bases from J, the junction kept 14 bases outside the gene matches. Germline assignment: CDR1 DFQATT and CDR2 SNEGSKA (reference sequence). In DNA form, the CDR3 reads TGCAGTGCTACCGGGACTAGGGGCAGGGTTGTGCAGTATTTT. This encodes CSATGTRGRVVQYF.

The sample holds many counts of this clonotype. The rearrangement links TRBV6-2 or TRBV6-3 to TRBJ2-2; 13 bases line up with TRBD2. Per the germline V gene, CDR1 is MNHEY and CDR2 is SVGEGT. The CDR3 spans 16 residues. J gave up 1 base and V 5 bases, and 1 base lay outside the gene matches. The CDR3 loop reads CASSRLAGGNTGELFF. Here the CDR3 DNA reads TGTGCCAGCAGTAGACTAGCGGGAGGGAACACCGGGGAGCTGTTTTTT.

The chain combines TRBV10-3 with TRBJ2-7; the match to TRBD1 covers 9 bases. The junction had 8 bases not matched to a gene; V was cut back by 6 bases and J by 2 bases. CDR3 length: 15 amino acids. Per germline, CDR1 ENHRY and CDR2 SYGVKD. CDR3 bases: TGTGCCATCAGACCGGGACAGGGTGCTACCTACGAGCAGTACTTC. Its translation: CAIRPGQGATYEQYF.

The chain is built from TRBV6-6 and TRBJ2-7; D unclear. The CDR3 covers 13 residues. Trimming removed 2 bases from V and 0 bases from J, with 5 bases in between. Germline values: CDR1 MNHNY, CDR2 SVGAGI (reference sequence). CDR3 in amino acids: CASSYGYSYEQYF. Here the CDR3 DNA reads TGTGCCAGCAGTTACGGCTACTCCTACGAGCAGTACTTC.

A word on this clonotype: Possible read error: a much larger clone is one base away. CDR3 sequence (DNA): TGTGCCAGCAGCCTTTGGGACCAAGAGACCCAGTACTTC. This codes for CASSLWDQETQYF. This chain uses TRBV14 with TRBJ2-5; the D is unclear. Per germline, CDR1 SGHDN and CDR2 FVKESK. The CDR3 sequence is 13 residues long. V lost 4 bases to trimming and J lost 0 bases, with 6 bases between them.

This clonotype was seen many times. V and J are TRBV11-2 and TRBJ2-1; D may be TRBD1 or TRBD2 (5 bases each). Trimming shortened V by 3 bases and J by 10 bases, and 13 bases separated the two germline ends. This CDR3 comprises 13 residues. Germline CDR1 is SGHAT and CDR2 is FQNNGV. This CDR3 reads CASSFGQRGEQFF. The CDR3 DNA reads TGTGCCAGCAGCTTCGGACAACGCGGGGAGCAGTTCTTC.

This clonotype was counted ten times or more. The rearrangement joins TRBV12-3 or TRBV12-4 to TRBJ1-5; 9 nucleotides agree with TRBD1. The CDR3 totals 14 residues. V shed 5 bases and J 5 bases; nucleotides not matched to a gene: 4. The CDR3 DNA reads TGTGCCAGCAGTAGTACAGGGGGCTATCAGCCCCAGCATTTT. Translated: CASSSTGGYQPQHF.

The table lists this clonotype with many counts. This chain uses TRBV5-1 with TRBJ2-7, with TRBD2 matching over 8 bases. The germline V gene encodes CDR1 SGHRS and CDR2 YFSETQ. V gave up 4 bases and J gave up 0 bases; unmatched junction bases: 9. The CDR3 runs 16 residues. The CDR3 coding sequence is TGCGCCAGCAGCAGGGCGGGGGGAGCCTCCTCCTACGAGCAGTACTTC. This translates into CASSRAGGASSYEQYF.